The 15 T cell receptor beta chains presented below share a single source sample, sequenced in a study of T cell responses to AZD1222 COVID-19 vaccine (dated by TCRdb to the early 2020s). Library prep was done by the immunoSEQ multiplex PCR assay. Held by TCRdb, this immuneACCESS table contains in-frame sequences only and omits some clones. Under half of the omission traces to an unresolved V gene where checked; the cause of the rest is unknown. Here the sample has under 150,000 clones; over 90% occur a single time. Roughly 0.91% of the sample lies in the top ten. The time point label on this specimen signifies: baseline before first vaccination. The sequenced sample was peripheral blood, obtained on day 0 of AZD1222 vaccination. The receptors were gathered from an adult in good health.

This sequence joins TRBV3-1 (or the pseudogene TRBV3-2) and TRBJ1-1; 8 bases align to TRBD1. The CDR3 loop spans 15 amino acids. CDR1 and CDR2 from the germline V gene are LGHDT and YNNKEL (reference sequence). Unmatched junction bases numbered 6, after V lost 1 base and J lost 5 bases. CDR3 sequence (DNA): TGTGCCAGCAGCCAAGGGCAGGGGGCGAATACTGAAGCTTTCTTT. Translating gives CASSQGQGANTEAFF.

This chain uses TRBV19 with TRBJ1-5, with 7 nucleotides matching TRBD1. This CDR3 has 16 residues. Germline lookup yields CDR1 LNHDA and CDR2 SQIVND (reference sequence). The V segment lost 6 bases and the J segment 5 bases; nucleotides outside the gene matches: 13. The CDR3 DNA is TGTGCCAGTAGAAGAGGAAGAGGGGGCGAGTATCAGCCCCAGCATTTT. This translates into CASRRGRGGEYQPQHF.

The chain joins TRBV5-6 to TRBJ2-3; D might be TRBD2 (6 bases). CDR1 and CDR2 from the germline V gene are SGHDT and YYEEEE. The CDR3 has 12 amino acids. Trimming pared 4 bases from V and 6 bases from J, leaving 9 bases between. The CDR3 here is CASSPGEDTQYF. Here the CDR3 DNA reads TGTGCCAGCAGCCCGGGGGAGGATACGCAGTATTTT. The full variable domain, rest sourced from reference TRBV5-6 and TRBJ2-3, is DAGVTQSPTHLIKTRGQQVTLRCSPKSGHDTVSWYQQALGQGPQFIFQYYEEEERQRGNFPDRFSGHQFPNYSSELNVNALLLGDSALYLCASSPGEDTQYFGPGTRLTVL.

This chain joins TRBV3-1 (or the pseudogene TRBV3-2) and TRBJ1-4; D ambiguous. Deletions cut 4 bases from V and 0 bases from J, with 12 bases between. This CDR3 region has 16 residues. Germline CDR1 and CDR2: LGHDT and YNNKEL (reference sequence). CDR3 region: CASSRHAISTNEKLFF. The CDR3 DNA follows: TGTGCCAGCAGCCGACACGCGATTTCAACTAATGAAAAACTGTTTTTT.

The gene calls are TRBV19 and TRBJ2-7, with 9 bases aligning to TRBD1. V lost 5 bases and J lost 8; bases outside the gene matches: 13. Germline CDR1 LNHDA, CDR2 SQIVND (reference sequence). This CDR3 is 15 amino acids long. CDR3: CASSPGTGHLVKQYF. The CDR3 coding sequence is TGTGCCAGTAGTCCTGGGACAGGGCATCTAGTAAAGCAGTACTTC.

This chain connects TRBV2 to TRBJ1-5; TRBD1 aligns across 7 bases. Germline CDR1 is SNHLY and CDR2 is FYNNEI. This CDR3 has 15 residues. V dropped 7 bases and J dropped 3; count of bases not matched to a gene: 9. This CDR3 reads CASTREGQNNQPQHF. In DNA, the CDR3 is TGTGCCAGCACCAGGGAGGGACAGAACAATCAGCCCCAGCATTTT. The full variable domain, its missing parts supplied by reference TRBV2 and TRBJ1-5, is EPEVTQTPSHQVTQMGQEVILRCVPISNHLYFYWYRQILGQKVEFLVSFYNNEISEKSEIFDDQFSVERPDGSNFTLKIRSTKLEDSAMYFCASTREGQNNQPQHFGDGTRLSIL.

The chain links TRBV6-6 to TRBJ1-3; D is perhaps TRBD1 (6 bases). The CDR3 loop spans 14 amino acids. Germline V gene lookup returns CDR1 MNHNY and CDR2 SVGAGI (reference sequence). The V gene lost 6 bases and the J gene lost 3 bases, with 12 bases spanning the gap. The chain's CDR3 is CASSAGANGNTIYF. As DNA, the CDR3 is TGTGCCAGCAGCGCAGGGGCAAATGGAAACACCATATATTTT.

This rearrangement joins TRBV19 to TRBJ1-2, with 7 nucleotides matching TRBD1. The CDR3 length is 14 residues. V shed 1 base, J shed 4 bases, and the junction held 3 bases outside the gene matches. Germline assignment: CDR1 LNHDA and CDR2 SQIVND (reference sequence). The CDR3 loop reads CASSIGGQLYGYTF. CDR3 nucleotide sequence: TGTGCCAGTAGTATAGGGGGACAGCTCTATGGCTACACCTTC.

This rearrangement joins TRBV9 to TRBJ1-1; tentative D call: TRBD1 (5 bases). The CDR3 spans 17 residues. Deletions cut 0 bases from V and 1 base from J, with 16 bases between. Germline V gives CDR1 SGDLS, CDR2 YYNGEE. The CDR3 coding sequence is TGTGCCAGCAGCGTAGACCCTCCCGGGGCCGAGAACACTGAAGCTTTCTTT. As protein: CASSVDPPGAENTEAFF.

The chain employs TRBV19 and TRBJ1-1; D gene ambiguous. This CDR3 contains 15 residues. CDR1 is LNHDA and CDR2 is SQIVND in the germline V gene (reference sequence). V was cut by 1 base and J by 5 bases, with 14 bases left in between. The chain's CDR3 is CASSIARAPTTEAFF. The CDR3 nucleotides are TGTGCCAGTAGTATAGCTCGGGCCCCAACGACTGAAGCTTTCTTT.

The V call is TRBV19, the J call TRBJ1-3; D gene unclear. The germline CDR1 and CDR2 sequences are LNHDA and SQIVND (reference sequence). This CDR3 has 16 amino acids. Trimming pared 2 bases from V and 3 bases from J, leaving 14 bases between. The CDR3 here is CASSIRIVDFGNTIYF. CDR3 DNA sequence: TGTGCCAGTAGTATAAGGATTGTCGACTTTGGAAACACCATATATTTT.

This clone appeared a single time. The V call is TRBV6-5, the J call TRBJ2-7; possible D gene TRBD1, 6 bases. V was cut by 3 bases and J by 3 bases, with 12 bases left in between. CDR1 is MNHEY, CDR2 SVGAGI, per germline. This CDR3 has 14 amino acids. The CDR3 loop reads CASSYSAGDYEQYF. DNA for the CDR3: TGTGCCAGCAGTTATTCGGCAGGGGACTACGAGCAGTACTTC.

This chain uses TRBV7-6 with TRBJ1-1; D not resolved. This CDR3 region has 15 residues. The ends were cut back, 5 bases at V and 0 bases at J, with 13 bases in the middle. In germline, CDR1 is SGHVS, CDR2 FNYEAQ. The CDR3 DNA sequence: TGTGCCAGCAGCCCGATAGGACCGTTGAACACTGAAGCTTTCTTT. Translation gives CASSPIGPLNTEAFF.

The V and J genes are TRBV28 and TRBJ1-4; D is perhaps TRBD1 (5 bases). V lost 4 bases to trimming and J lost 5 bases, with 14 bases between them. The CDR3 loop spans 15 amino acids. CDR1 and CDR2 from the germline V gene are MDHEN and SYDVKM. In DNA form, the CDR3 reads TGTGCCAGCAGTTCCCCTGGGGCAGGCAATGAAAAACTGTTTTTT. It codes for CASSSPGAGNEKLFF. Full variable domain (outside the CDR3, taken from reference TRBV28 and TRBJ1-4): DVKVTQSSRYLVKRTGEKVFLECVQDMDHENMFWYRQDPGLGLRLIYFSYDVKMKEKGDIPEGYSVSREKKERFSLILESASTNQTSMYLCASSSPGAGNEKLFFGSGTQLSVL.

This rearrangement joins TRBV7-9 to TRBJ1-1, with unresolved D. V was cut by 5 bases and J by 1 base, with 8 bases left in between. Germline CDR1 SEHNR, CDR2 FQNEAQ (reference sequence). The CDR3 loop spans 13 amino acids. CDR3 residues: CASSRQKNTEAFF. The CDR3 region has the DNA TGTGCCAGCAGCCGTCAGAAGAACACTGAAGCTTTCTTT.